This T cell receptor (beta chain) was found in a study of blood T cells in healthy people across ages. Primers used in a second PCR of roughly 6 to 11 cycles were a sample-barcoded 5' primer and a J-beta primer mix. TCRdb recomputed calls from the 5' RACE reads with MiXCR, one row per CDR3 protein. The repertoire holds around 800,000 distinct CDR3 sequences, with around 68% as singletons. The CDR3 has 14 amino acids. The V segment lost 5 bases and the J segment 4 bases; nucleotides outside the gene matches: 7. CDR1 and CDR2 from the germline V gene are ENHRY and SYGVKD. Sequenced input: blood. The receptor's source is a man aged 25-45 years in good health. The rearrangement joins TRBV10-3 to TRBJ2-5; the match to TRBD2 covers 7 bases. DNA of the CDR3: TGTGCCATCAGTAGCGGGGCTCCGGGAGAGACCCAGTACTTC. Its protein is CAISSGAPGETQYF.